This T cell receptor (beta chain) is from a study of CD8 T cells in Susac syndrome. With random hexamers, roughly 0.45 to 1 ug RNA was reverse transcribed. The method of amplification for TCR beta CDR3 was immunoSEQ multiplex PCR, covering 54 Vbeta and 13 Jbeta. MiXCR, applied by TCRdb to the immunoSEQ multiplex PCR reads, yields one record per CDR3 protein. The sample records 200,000 or so distinct CDR3 sequences, nearly 95% being singletons. The study sequenced TCR beta in blood CD8+ and CD4+ T cells. Germline V lookup: CDR1 SEHNR, CDR2 FQNEAQ (reference sequence). The length of the CDR3 is 13 residues. V was clipped by 4 bases and J by 0 bases, with 6 bases between them.

The sample taken for sequencing was CD4+ T cells from PBMCs. The chain employs TRBV7-9 and TRBJ1-1; a possible D gene is TRBD1 (5 bases). This receptor was identified in a human donor with multiple sclerosis. The CDR3 loop reads CASSWGMNTEAFF. The CDR3 bases are TGTGCCAGCAGCTGGGGGATGAACACTGAAGCTTTCTTT. Full variable domain (missing parts from reference TRBV7-9 and TRBJ1-1): DTGVSQNPRHKITKRGQNVTFRCDPISEHNRLYWYRQTLGQGPEFLTYFQNEAQLEKSRLLSDRFSAERPKGSFSTLEIQRTEQGDSAMYLCASSWGMNTEAFFGQGTRLTVV.